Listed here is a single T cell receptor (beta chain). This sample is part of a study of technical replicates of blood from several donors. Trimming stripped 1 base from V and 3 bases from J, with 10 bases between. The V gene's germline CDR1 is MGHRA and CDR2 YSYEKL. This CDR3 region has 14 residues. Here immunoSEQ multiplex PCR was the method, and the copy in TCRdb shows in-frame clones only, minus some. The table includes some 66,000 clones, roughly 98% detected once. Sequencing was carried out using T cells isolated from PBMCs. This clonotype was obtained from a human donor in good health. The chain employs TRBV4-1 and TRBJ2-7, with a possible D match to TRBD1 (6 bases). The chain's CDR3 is CASSQGRGLYEQYF. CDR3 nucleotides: TGCGCCAGCAGCCAAGGCAGGGGCCTCTACGAGCAGTACTTC.